One sample yielded the 5 T cell receptor beta chains listed below, sequenced in a study of blood T cell repertoires in COVID-19. Assay: immunoSEQ multiplex PCR; the TCRdb copy retains only in-frame clones and omits some. The sample lists 250,000 to 300,000 clones, about 88% occurring once. The source material was peripheral blood. The receptors come from a man younger than 35 with active or convalescent COVID-19.

The chain carries TRBV19 and TRBJ1-3; D call uncertain. Germline CDR1 and CDR2: LNHDA and SQIVND (reference sequence). There are 15 residues in the CDR3. V was trimmed by 6 bases and J by 0 bases, leaving 12 bases between them. The CDR3 DNA reads as TGTGCCAGTAGGCGGGTGAGGGCCTCTGGAAACACCATATATTTT. Its translation: CASRRVRASGNTIYF.

This chain uses TRBV6-5 with TRBJ2-7; 7 bases line up with TRBD2. There are 13 residues in the CDR3. Trimming took 6 bases from V and 3 from J; bases not matched to a gene: 5. Per germline, CDR1 MNHEY and CDR2 SVGAGI. CDR3 DNA: TGTGCCAGCAGGGGACTACCTAACTACGAGCAGTACTTC. As protein: CASRGLPNYEQYF.

The chain combines TRBV5-1 with TRBJ1-1; TRBD1 agrees at 7 bases. Per the germline V gene, CDR1 is SGHRS and CDR2 is YFSETQ. This CDR3 is 14 amino acids long. V lost 4 bases and J lost 1; bases outside the gene matches: 4. The CDR3 region has the DNA TGCGCCAGCAGCGCAACAGGGGAGAACACTGAAGCTTTCTTT. As protein: CASSATGENTEAFF.

The rearrangement joins TRBV5-6 to TRBJ2-2; D uncertain. The germline V gene has CDR1 SGHDT and CDR2 YYEEEE. V was cut by 5 bases and J by 6 bases, with 11 bases left in between. The CDR3 has 13 residues. CDR3: CASSLSPSGELFF. As DNA, the CDR3 is TGTGCCAGCAGTCTGAGCCCATCCGGGGAGCTGTTTTTT.

This chain uses TRBV12-3 or TRBV12-4 with TRBJ1-2; D gene uncertain. The V end was cut by 3 bases, the J end by 4 bases, with 9 bases between. The CDR3 covers 13 residues. The CDR3 sequence: CASSFEETYGYTF. The CDR3 DNA sequence: TGTGCCAGCAGTTTCGAGGAAACCTATGGCTACACCTTC.